The 30 T cell receptor beta chains given below trace back to one sample, sequenced in a study of identical twins. In TCRdb, the 5' RACE reads were re-called with MiXCR into one record per CDR3 protein. The table includes around 490,000 distinct CDR3 sequences, around 15% detected once. Another study also made use of these data, one on yellow fever vaccine responses in identical twins.

Sequenced input: CD4+ T cells sorted from blood. All receptors come from a woman aged 18-29 years in good health.

This clonotype has more than one count but fewer than ten. The chain combines TRBV6-1 with TRBJ1-6; the D is unclear. Trimming took off 7 bases at V and 2 bases at J, with 15 bases between the two ends. The CDR3 length is 16 residues. Germline loops: CDR1 MNHNS, CDR2 SASEGT. The CDR3 loop is CASTNLRVPYNSPLHF. The CDR3 coding sequence is TGTGCCAGCACCAACCTTCGGGTCCCCTATAATTCACCCCTCCACTTT.

The genes are TRBV20-1 and TRBJ2-3; tentative D call: TRBD2 (7 bases). The CDR3 is 15 residues long. CDR1 and CDR2 (germline): DFQATT, SNEGSKA (reference sequence). The germline V and J ends were trimmed by 3 bases and 2 bases, with 15 bases remaining between them. The DNA of the CDR3 is TGCAGTGCTAGGAGTGGGGGGGCCATCACAGATACGCAGTATTTT. Amino acid sequence: CSARSGGAITDTQYF.

This clonotype turned up a few times. This chain joins TRBV5-1 and TRBJ1-6; D perhaps matches TRBD1 (6 bases). This CDR3 spans 17 amino acids. Trimming stripped 0 bases from V and 10 bases from J, with 20 bases between. CDR1 is SGHRS and CDR2 is YFSETQ in the germline V gene. CDR3 nucleotide sequence: TGCGCCAGCAGCTTGGAAGCCTCCGGGACATTTAACTCACCCCTCCACTTT. Translating it yields CASSLEASGTFNSPLHF.

This sequence joins TRBV6-2 or TRBV6-3 and TRBJ2-3, with D possibly matching TRBD2 (6 bases). Germline V gene lookup returns CDR1 MNHEY and CDR2 SVGEGT. V lost 2 bases, J lost 0 bases, and 12 bases lay in between. CDR3 length: 16 amino acids. The CDR3 DNA sequence: TGTGCCAGCAGTTACCGGGGACTCTCCAGCACAGATACGCAGTATTTT. Its protein product is CASSYRGLSSTDTQYF.

The V call is TRBV5-1, the J call TRBJ2-7; TRBD1 matches 7 bases. This CDR3 is built from 13 residues. V lost 6 bases, J lost 3 bases, and 6 bases stayed unmatched. Germline CDR1 reads SGHRS; CDR2 reads YFSETQ. The DNA for the CDR3 is TGCGCCAGCACCGGGACAGCCCACTACGAGCAGTACTTC. This encodes CASTGTAHYEQYF.

This chain joins TRBV6-1 and TRBJ2-3; maybe TRBD2 (6 bases). V was clipped by 8 bases and J by 4 bases, with 10 bases between them. Per germline, CDR1 MNHNS and CDR2 SASEGT. The CDR3 runs to 12 residues. Here the CDR3 DNA reads TGTGCCAGCGGGGGGAGCGCAGATACGCAGTATTTT. Its protein is CASGGSADTQYF.

This clonotype has a handful of counts. The gene calls are TRBV5-1 and TRBJ1-4; 9 bases are shared with TRBD1. The germline V gene encodes CDR1 SGHRS and CDR2 YFSETQ. V shed 4 bases, J shed 5 bases, and the junction held 6 bases outside the gene matches. The CDR3 loop spans 15 amino acids. The CDR3 here is CASSLTGGENEKLFF. The CDR3 coding sequence is TGCGCCAGCAGCCTGACAGGGGGGGAGAATGAAAAACTGTTTTTT.

The rearrangement uses TRBV15 and TRBJ2-1; 7 bases fit TRBD1. V shed 1 base, J shed 10 bases, and the junction held 7 bases outside the gene matches. The CDR3 totals 14 residues. The V gene's germline CDR1 is LNHNV and CDR2 YYDKDF (reference sequence). The CDR3 DNA sequence: TGTGCCACCAGCAGAGGAGGGACAGTCGGGGAGCAGTTCTTC. Its translation is CATSRGGTVGEQFF.

V usage is TRBV7-8 and J usage is TRBJ2-5; no clear D. The germline CDR1 and CDR2 sequences are SGHVS and FQNEAQ. With 1 base removed from V and 13 bases from J, the gap between germline ends came to 10 bases. The CDR3 contains 11 residues. The CDR3 sequence: CASSLVEIWYF. The CDR3 coding sequence is TGTGCCAGCAGCTTAGTTGAGATTTGGTACTTC.

This clonotype was detected a few times. V usage is TRBV14 and J usage is TRBJ2-3; tentatively, D is TRBD2 (7 bases). V lost 2 bases to trimming and J lost 4 bases, with 10 bases between them. The CDR3 runs 14 residues. CDR1 and CDR2 from the germline V gene are SGHDN and FVKESK. CDR3 protein: CASSQTGRADTQYF. CDR3 nucleotides: TGTGCCAGCAGCCAAACAGGGAGGGCAGATACGCAGTATTTT.

This clonotype was picked up one time. The V and J genes are TRBV6-1 and TRBJ1-1, with a possible D match to TRBD1 (6 bases). The ends were cut back, 6 bases at V and 1 base at J, with 15 bases in the middle. The germline V gene has CDR1 MNHNS and CDR2 SASEGT. This CDR3 region has 15 residues. CDR3: CASRPRGARNTEAFF. The CDR3, as DNA: TGTGCCAGCAGGCCCCGGGGGGCTAGGAACACTGAAGCTTTCTTT.

Only a few counts were recorded for this clonotype. The chain joins TRBV24-1 to TRBJ2-7; TRBD2 agrees at 8 bases. In germline, CDR1 is KGHDR, CDR2 SFDVKD. CDR3 length: 17 amino acids. V trimming: 1 base; J trimming: 2 bases; junction bases outside the gene matches: 9. CDR3 sequence (DNA): TGTGCCACCAGTGATTTACCGACTAGCGCACCCCCCTACGAGCAGTACGTC. Its translation is CATSDLPTSAPPYEQYV.

The chain employs TRBV27 and TRBJ2-7; TRBD2 aligns across 9 bases. J gave up 6 bases and V 2 bases, and 17 bases lay outside the gene matches. Looked up from germline, CDR1 is MNHEY and CDR2 is SMNVEV (reference sequence). CDR3 length: 18 residues. The CDR3: CASSLGASGTWRMGEQYF. The CDR3 bases are TGTGCCAGCAGTTTAGGGGCTAGCGGGACCTGGAGAATGGGCGAGCAGTACTTC.

This chain connects TRBV20-1 to TRBJ2-7, with D maybe TRBD1 (5 bases). Per germline, CDR1 DFQATT and CDR2 SNEGSKA (reference sequence). Trimming left V 6 bases short and J 7 bases short, with 13 bases between. The CDR3 spans 11 residues. The CDR3 loop is CSAWGPQEQYF. The CDR3 nucleotides read TGCAGTGCCTGGGGCCCCCAGGAGCAGTACTTC.

J is TRBJ1-1 and V is TRBV27; D possibly corresponds to TRBD1 (6 bases). The germline gives CDR1 MNHEY, CDR2 SMNVEV (reference sequence). V lost 2 bases to trimming and J lost 5 bases, with 15 bases between them. The CDR3 has 15 residues. The CDR3 protein is CASSLAGGASTEAFF. The DNA for the CDR3 is TGTGCCAGCAGTTTAGCCGGGGGGGCGTCAACTGAAGCTTTCTTT.

This clonotype was seen at least ten times. The chain recombines TRBV5-1 with TRBJ2-3; 8 bases line up with TRBD2. CDR1 is SGHRS, CDR2 YFSETQ, per germline. V lost 0 bases to trimming and J lost 2 bases; unmatched junction nucleotides: 5. The CDR3 is 16 residues long. In nucleotides, the CDR3 is TGCGCCAGCAGCTTGGAGCGGGGGCCCCCCACAGATACGCAGTATTTT. Translated: CASSLERGPPTDTQYF.

This clonotype was seen a handful of times. The chain employs TRBV29-1 and TRBJ2-5; 9 bases align to TRBD1. After removal of 5 bases from V and 4 bases from J, the junction contained 8 bases not matched to a gene. This CDR3 is built from 14 residues. The germline CDR1 and CDR2 sequences are SQVTM and ANQGSEA. This CDR3 is CSVKTGTGRETQYF. The DNA for the CDR3 is TGCAGCGTTAAAACCGGGACAGGGAGAGAGACCCAGTACTTC. Full variable domain (missing parts from reference TRBV29-1 and TRBJ2-5): SAVISQKPSRDICQRGTSLTIQCQVDSQVTMMFWYRQQPGQSLTLIATANQGSEATYESGFVIDKFPISRPNLTFSTLTVSNMSPEDSSIYLCSVKTGTGRETQYFGPGTRLLVL.

This clonotype was detected once. This chain uses TRBV27 with TRBJ1-1, with D hard to call. Trimming took off 4 bases at V and 3 bases at J, with 6 bases between the two ends. The CDR3 is 12 residues long. Germline CDR1 reads MNHEY; CDR2 reads SMNVEV (reference sequence). CDR3 sequence reads: CASSSQDTEAFF. The CDR3 bases are TGTGCCAGCAGTTCCCAGGACACTGAAGCTTTCTTT.

At least ten counts were recorded for this clonotype. This chain uses TRBV29-1 with TRBJ2-1, with D possibly matching TRBD2 (7 bases). Germline V gene sequence: CDR1 SQVTM, CDR2 ANQGSEA. The CDR3 consists of 14 residues. The V and J ends lost 4 bases and 4 bases respectively, with 14 bases between them. This CDR3 is CSVVGRGRYNEQFF. The CDR3 DNA reads TGCAGCGTTGTAGGGCGGGGGCGGTACAATGAGCAGTTCTTC.

The chain employs TRBV25-1 and TRBJ1-2; D is unresolved. V was trimmed by 2 bases and J by 8 bases, leaving 9 bases between them. Per the germline V gene, CDR1 is MGHDK and CDR2 is SYGVNS. The CDR3 has 12 amino acids. The CDR3 here is CASSETARGYTF. CDR3 in DNA: TGTGCCAGCAGTGAAACAGCGCGGGGCTACACCTTC.

In this sample, this clonotype turned up a few times. The chain has TRBV5-1 and TRBJ2-1, with 9 bases aligning to TRBD2. Germline CDR1 reads SGHRS; CDR2 reads YFSETQ. The CDR3 sequence is 17 residues long. With 4 bases clipped from V and 1 base from J, the junction kept 9 bases outside the gene matches. The CDR3 bases are TGCGCCAGCAGCCCGGCGGTGAGCGGGGGGTCCTACAATGAGCAGTTCTTC. It encodes CASSPAVSGGSYNEQFF.

At least ten counts were recorded for this clonotype. V gene TRBV7-6 combines with J gene TRBJ1-4, with D unresolved. Germline CDR1 SGHVS, CDR2 FNYEAQ. The CDR3 contains 16 residues. Trimming removed 1 base at V and 5 bases at J, with 14 bases between. The DNA of the CDR3 is TGTGCCAGCAGCTTAGGGGTCGGAGAGACAAATGAAAAACTGTTTTTT. Amino acids: CASSLGVGETNEKLFF.

The CDR3 reads CASSPSGTGNEKLFF. CDR3 in DNA: TGTGCCAGCAGCCCGTCCGGGACAGGGAATGAAAAACTGTTTTTT. This chain uses TRBV4-2 with TRBJ1-4; 9 nucleotides agree with TRBD1. CDR3 length equals 15 residues. The germline V gene has CDR1 LGHNA and CDR2 YNFKEQ. The V and J ends lost 4 bases and 5 bases, in that order; junction bases with no gene match: 5.

This clonotype was detected ten times or more. CDR3 sequence reads: CASSWTQGWEETQYF. In DNA, the CDR3 is TGTGCCAGCAGCTGGACACAGGGTTGGGAAGAGACCCAGTACTTC. The rearrangement joins TRBV7-8 to TRBJ2-5; D perhaps matches TRBD1 (6 bases). This CDR3 spans 15 amino acids. Trimming cost V 4 bases and J 3 bases, with 15 bases left between them. Germline V gives CDR1 SGHVS, CDR2 FQNEAQ.

This clonotype was recorded at least ten times. The V gene is TRBV12-3 or TRBV12-4, the J gene TRBJ1-5; 9 bases match TRBD1. The CDR3 is 14 residues long. The V and J ends lost 6 bases and 6 bases, in that order; junction bases with no gene match: 6. The DNA of the CDR3 is TGTGCCAGCAGCGACACAGGGGGCCCTCAGCCCCAGCATTTT. Translated: CASSDTGGPQPQHF.

The J gene is TRBJ2-3, the V gene TRBV29-1; D might be TRBD1 (6 bases). The V end was cut by 1 base, the J end by 0 bases, with 11 bases between. The CDR3 is 15 amino acids. CDR1 and CDR2 from the germline V gene are SQVTM and ANQGSEA. As DNA, the CDR3 is TGCAGCGTTGAAGGAGGGGGAACTAGCACAGATACGCAGTATTTT. It yields the protein CSVEGGGTSTDTQYF.

In its sample, this clonotype was seen many times. The CDR3 sequence is CASSSPSNTEAFF. The CDR3 nucleotides read TGTGCCAGCAGTTCCCCTTCGAACACTGAAGCTTTCTTT. The chain combines TRBV12-3 or TRBV12-4 with TRBJ1-1; no definite D call. Trimming pared 4 bases from V and 1 base from J, leaving 7 bases between. This CDR3 region has 13 residues.

This rearrangement joins TRBV28 to TRBJ1-1; D is unresolved. The CDR3 runs 12 residues. Per germline, CDR1 MDHEN and CDR2 SYDVKM. V was shortened by 7 bases and J by 10 bases, with 16 bases between the two germline ends. CDR3 bases: TGTGCCAGCACCCCGCCTTCGGGTGCAGCTTTCTTT. The encoded protein is CASTPPSGAAFF.

This clonotype was detected a few times. This chain uses TRBV28 with TRBJ2-2; D is uncertain. Germline lookup yields CDR1 MDHEN and CDR2 SYDVKM. V lost 0 bases to trimming and J lost 4 bases, with 9 bases between them. This CDR3 has 15 amino acids. CDR3 protein: CASSLWALLTGELFF. As DNA, the CDR3 is TGTGCCAGCAGTTTATGGGCACTTCTCACCGGGGAGCTGTTTTTT.

A few counts support this clonotype. This chain links TRBV5-1 with TRBJ2-2; D may match TRBD1 or TRBD2 (6 bases each). The CDR3 length is 17 residues. Looked up from germline, CDR1 is SGHRS and CDR2 is YFSETQ. V was trimmed by 0 bases and J by 5 bases, leaving 17 bases between them. The CDR3 is CASSLAPPGAHTGELFF. DNA for the CDR3: TGCGCCAGCAGCTTGGCCCCTCCGGGGGCGCATACCGGGGAGCTGTTTTTT.